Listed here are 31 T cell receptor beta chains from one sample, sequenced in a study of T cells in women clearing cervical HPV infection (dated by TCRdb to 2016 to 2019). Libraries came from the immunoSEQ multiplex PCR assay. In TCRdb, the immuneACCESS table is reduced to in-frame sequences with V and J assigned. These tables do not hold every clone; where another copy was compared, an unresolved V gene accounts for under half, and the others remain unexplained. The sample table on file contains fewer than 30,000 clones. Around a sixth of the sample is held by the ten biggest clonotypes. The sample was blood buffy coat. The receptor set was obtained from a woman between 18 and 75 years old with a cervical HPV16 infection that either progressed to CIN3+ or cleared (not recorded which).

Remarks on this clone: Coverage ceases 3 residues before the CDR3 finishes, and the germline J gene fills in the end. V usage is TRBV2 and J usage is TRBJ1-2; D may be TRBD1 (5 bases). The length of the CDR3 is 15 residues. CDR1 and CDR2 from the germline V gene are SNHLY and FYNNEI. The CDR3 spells CASSPRTSGAYDYTF. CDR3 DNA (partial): TGTGCCAGCAGTCCCCGGACTAGCGGGGCCTACGAC.

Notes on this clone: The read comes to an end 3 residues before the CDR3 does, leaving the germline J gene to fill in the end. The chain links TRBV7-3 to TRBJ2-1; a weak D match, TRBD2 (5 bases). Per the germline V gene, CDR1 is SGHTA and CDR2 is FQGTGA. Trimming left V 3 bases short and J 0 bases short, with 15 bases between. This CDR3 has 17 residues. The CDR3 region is CASSFIPGGYSYNEQFF. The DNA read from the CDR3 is TGTGCCAGCAGCTTTATACCCGGCGGGTACTCCTACAATGAG.

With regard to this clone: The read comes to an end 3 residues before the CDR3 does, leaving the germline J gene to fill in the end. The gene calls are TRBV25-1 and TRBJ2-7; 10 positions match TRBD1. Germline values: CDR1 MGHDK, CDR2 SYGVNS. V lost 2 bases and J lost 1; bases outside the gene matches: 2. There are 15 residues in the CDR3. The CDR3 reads CASSETGQGSYEQYF. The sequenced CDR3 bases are TGTGCCAGCAGTGAAACGGGACAGGGGTCCTACGAG.

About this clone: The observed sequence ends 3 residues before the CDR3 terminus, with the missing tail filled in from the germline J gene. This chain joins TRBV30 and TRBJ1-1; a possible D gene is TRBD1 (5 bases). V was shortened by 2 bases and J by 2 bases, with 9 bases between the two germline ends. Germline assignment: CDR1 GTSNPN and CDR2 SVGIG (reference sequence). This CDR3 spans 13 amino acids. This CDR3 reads CAWSLTANTEAFF. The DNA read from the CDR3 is TGTGCCTGGAGTTTGACAGCTAACACTGAA.

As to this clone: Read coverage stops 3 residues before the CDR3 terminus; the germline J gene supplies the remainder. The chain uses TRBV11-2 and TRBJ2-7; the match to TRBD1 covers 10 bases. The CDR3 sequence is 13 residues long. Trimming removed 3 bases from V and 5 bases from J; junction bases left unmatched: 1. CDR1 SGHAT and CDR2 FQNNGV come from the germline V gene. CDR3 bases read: TGTGCCAGCAGCTTGGACAGGGGGGACGAG. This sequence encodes CASSLDRGDE. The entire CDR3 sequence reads CASSLDRGDEQYF.

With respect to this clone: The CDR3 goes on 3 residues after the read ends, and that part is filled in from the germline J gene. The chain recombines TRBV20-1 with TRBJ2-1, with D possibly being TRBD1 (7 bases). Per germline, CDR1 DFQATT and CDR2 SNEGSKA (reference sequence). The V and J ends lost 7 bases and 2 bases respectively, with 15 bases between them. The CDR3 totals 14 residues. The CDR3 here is CSVQGGQTYNEQFF. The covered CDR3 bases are TGCAGTGTCCAGGGGGGCCAAACCTACAATGAG.

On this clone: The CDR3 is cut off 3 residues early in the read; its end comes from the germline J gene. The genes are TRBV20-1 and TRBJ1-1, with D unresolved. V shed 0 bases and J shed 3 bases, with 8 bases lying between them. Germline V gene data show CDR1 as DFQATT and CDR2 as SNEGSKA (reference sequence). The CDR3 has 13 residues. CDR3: CSARDSGYTEAFF. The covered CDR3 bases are TGCAGTGCTAGAGATTCCGGGTACACTGAA.

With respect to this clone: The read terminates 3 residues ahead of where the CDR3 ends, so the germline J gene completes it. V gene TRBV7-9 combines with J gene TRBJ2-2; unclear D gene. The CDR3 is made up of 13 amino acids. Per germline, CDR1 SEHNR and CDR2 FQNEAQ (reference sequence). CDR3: CASSFSVAEKLFF. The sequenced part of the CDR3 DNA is TGTGCCAGCAGCTTTTCAGTTGCCGAAAAG.

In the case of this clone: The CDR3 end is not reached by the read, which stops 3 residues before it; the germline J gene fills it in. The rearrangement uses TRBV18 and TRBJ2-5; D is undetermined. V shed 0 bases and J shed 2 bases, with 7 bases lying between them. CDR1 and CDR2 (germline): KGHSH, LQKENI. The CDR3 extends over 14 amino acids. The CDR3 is CASSPPNSQETQYF. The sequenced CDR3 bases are TGTGCCAGCTCACCACCGAACAGTCAAGAGACC. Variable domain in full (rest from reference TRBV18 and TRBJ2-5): NAGVMQNPRHLVRRRGQEARLRCSPMKGHSHVYWYRQLPEEGLKFMVYLQKENIIDESGMPKERFSAEFPKEGPSILRIQQVVRGDSAAYFCASSPPNSQETQYFGPGTRLLVL.

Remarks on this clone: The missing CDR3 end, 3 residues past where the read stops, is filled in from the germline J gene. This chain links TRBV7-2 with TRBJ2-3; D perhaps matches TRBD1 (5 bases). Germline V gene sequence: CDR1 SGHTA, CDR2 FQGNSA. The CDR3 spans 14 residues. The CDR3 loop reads CASSPDMLPGPQYF. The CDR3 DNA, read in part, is TGTGCCAGCAGCCCCGACATGTTACCAGGGCCG. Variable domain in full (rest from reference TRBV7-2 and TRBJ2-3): GAGVSQSPSNKVTEKGKDVELRCDPISGHTALYWYRQSLGQGLEFLIYFQGNSAPDKSGLPSDRFSAERTGGSVSTLTIQRTQQEDSAVYLCASSPDMLPGPQYFGPGTRLTVL.

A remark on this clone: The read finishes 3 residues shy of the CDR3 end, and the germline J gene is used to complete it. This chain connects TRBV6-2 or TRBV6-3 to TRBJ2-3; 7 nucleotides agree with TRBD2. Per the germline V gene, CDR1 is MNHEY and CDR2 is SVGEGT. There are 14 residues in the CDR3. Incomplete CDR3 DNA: TGTGCCAGCAGTTATGGCGGGAGTAAAGAGACG. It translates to CASSYGGSKET. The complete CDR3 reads CASSYGGSKETQYF.

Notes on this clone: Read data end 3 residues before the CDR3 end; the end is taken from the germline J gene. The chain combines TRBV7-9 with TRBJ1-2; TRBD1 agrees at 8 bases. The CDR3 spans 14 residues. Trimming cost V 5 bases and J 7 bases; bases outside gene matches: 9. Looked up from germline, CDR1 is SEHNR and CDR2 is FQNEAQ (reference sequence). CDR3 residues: CASSLEFGQGGYTF. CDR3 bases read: TGTGCCAGCAGCCTAGAATTCGGACAGGGTGGC.

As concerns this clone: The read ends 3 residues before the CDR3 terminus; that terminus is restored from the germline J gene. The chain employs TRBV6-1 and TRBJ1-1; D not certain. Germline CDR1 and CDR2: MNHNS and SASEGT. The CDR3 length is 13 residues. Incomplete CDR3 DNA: TGTGCCAGCAGTGAAAGATATTCACGGGAA. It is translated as CASSERYSRE. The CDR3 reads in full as CASSERYSREAFF.

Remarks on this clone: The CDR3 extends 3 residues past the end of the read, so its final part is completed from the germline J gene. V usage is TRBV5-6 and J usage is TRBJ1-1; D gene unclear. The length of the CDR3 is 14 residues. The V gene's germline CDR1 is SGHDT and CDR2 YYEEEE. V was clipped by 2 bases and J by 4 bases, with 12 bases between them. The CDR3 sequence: CASSFDFHGTEAFF. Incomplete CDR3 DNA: TGTGCCAGCAGCTTTGATTTTCACGGCACTGAA.

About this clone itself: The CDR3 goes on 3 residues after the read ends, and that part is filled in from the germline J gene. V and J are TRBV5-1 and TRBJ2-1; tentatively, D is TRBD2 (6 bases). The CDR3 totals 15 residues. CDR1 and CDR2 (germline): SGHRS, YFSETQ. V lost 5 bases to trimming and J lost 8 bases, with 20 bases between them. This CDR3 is CASRKNGGRGYEQFF. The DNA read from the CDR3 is TGCGCCAGCAGAAAGAACGGGGGACGGGGGTATGAG.

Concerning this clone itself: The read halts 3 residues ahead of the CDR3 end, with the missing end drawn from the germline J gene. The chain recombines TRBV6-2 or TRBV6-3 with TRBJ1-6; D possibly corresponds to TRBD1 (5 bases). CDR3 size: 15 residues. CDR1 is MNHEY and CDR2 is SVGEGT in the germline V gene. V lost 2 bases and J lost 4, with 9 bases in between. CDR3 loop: CASSYRGEYNSPLHF. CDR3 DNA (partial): TGTGCCAGCAGTTACAGGGGAGAATATAATTCACCC.

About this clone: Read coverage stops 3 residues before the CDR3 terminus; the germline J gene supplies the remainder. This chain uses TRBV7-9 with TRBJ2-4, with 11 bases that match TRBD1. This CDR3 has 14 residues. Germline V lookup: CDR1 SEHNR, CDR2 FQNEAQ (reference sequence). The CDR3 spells CASSPGQGADGQYF. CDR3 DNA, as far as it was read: TGTGCCAGCAGCCCTGGACAGGGGGCTGATGGT.

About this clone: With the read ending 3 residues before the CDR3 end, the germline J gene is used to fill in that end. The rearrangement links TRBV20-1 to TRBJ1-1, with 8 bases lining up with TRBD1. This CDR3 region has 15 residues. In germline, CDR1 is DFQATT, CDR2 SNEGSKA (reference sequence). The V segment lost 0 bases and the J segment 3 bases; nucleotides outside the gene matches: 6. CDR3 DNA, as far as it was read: TGCAGTGCTAGAGAAAGTGGACAGGGTTACACTGAA. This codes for CSARESGQGYTE. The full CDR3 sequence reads CSARESGQGYTEAFF.

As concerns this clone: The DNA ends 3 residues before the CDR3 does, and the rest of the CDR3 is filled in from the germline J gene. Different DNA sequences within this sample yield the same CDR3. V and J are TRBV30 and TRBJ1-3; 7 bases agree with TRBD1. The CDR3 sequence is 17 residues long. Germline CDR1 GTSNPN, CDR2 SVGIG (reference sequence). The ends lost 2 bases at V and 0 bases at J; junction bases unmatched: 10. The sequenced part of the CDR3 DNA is TGTGCCTGGAGTCGAGGGACAGATCTCTTCTCTGGAAACACC. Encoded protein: CAWSRGTDLFSGNT. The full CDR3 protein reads CAWSRGTDLFSGNTIYF.

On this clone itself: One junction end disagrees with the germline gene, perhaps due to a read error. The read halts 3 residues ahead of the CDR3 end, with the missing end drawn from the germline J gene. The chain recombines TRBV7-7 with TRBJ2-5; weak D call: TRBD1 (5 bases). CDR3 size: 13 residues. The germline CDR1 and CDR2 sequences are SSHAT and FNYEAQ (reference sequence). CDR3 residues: CASSLGLQETQYF. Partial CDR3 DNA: TGTGCTAGCAGCTTGGGGCTACAAGAGACC.

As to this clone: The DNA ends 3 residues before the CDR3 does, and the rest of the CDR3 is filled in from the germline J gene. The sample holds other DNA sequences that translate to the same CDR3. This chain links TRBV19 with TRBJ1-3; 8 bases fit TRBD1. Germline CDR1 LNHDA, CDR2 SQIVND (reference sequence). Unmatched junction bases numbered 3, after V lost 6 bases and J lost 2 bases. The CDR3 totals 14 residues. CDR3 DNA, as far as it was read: TGTGCCAGTAGCTCGACAGGGGCTGGAAACACC. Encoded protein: CASSSTGAGNT. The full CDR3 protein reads CASSSTGAGNTIYF.

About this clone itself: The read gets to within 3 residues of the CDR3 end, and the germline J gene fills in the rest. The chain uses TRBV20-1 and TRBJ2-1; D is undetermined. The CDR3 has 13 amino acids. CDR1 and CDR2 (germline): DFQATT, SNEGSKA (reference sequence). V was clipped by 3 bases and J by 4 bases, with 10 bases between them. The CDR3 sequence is CSASGPTYNEQFF. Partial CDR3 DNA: TGCAGTGCTAGTGGTCCTACGTACAATGAG.

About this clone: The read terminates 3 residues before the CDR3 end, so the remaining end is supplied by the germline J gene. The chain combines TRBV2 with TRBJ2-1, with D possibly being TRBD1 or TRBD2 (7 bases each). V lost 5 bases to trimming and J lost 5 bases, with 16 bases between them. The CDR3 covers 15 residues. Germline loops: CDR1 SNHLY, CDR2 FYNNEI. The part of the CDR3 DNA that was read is TGTGCCAGCAGTCCTACAGGGGAGGGAAACAATGAG. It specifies CASSPTGEGNNE. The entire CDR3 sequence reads CASSPTGEGNNEQFF.

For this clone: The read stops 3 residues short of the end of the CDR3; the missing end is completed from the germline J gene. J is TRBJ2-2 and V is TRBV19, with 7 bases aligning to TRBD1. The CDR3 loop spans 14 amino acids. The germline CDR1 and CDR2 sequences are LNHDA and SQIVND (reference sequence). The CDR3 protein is CASTKTGPHSPLFF. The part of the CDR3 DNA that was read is TGTGCCAGTACCAAGACAGGGCCGCATTCACCG.

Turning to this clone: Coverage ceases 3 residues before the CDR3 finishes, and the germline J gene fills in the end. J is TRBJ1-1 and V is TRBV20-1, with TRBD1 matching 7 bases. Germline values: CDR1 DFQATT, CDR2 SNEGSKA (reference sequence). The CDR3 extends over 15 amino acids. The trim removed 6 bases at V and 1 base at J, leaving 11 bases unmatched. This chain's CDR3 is CSAPPAGGRNTEAFF. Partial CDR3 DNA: TGCAGTGCCCCCCCGGCAGGGGGAAGGAACACTGAA.

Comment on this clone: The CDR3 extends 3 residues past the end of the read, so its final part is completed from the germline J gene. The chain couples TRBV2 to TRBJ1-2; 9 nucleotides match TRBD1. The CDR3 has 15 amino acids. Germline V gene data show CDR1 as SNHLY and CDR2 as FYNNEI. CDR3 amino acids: CASSEKDRGTDTYTF. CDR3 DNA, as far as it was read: TGTGCCAGCAGTGAAAAGGACAGGGGAACAGATACC.

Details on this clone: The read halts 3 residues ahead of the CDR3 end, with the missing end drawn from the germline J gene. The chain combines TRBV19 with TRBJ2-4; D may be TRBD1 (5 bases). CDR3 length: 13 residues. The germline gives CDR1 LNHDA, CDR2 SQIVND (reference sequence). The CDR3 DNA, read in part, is TGTGCCAGTAGTCAAGACAGATCCTATGGT. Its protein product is CASSQDRSYG. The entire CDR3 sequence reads CASSQDRSYGQYF. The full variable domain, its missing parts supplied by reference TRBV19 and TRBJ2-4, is DGGITQSPKYLFRKEGQNVTLSCEQNLNHDAMYWYRQDPGQGLRLIYYSQIVNDFQKGDIAEGYSVSREKKESFPLTVTSAQKNPTAFYLCASSQDRSYGQYFGAGTRLSVL.

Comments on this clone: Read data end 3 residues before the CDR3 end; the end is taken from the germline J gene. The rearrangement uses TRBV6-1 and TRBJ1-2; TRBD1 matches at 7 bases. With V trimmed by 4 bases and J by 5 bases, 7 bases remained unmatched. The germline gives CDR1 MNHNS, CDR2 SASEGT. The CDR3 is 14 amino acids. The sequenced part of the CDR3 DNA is TGTGCCAGCAGTGGCCCCGTGACAGGGTATGGC. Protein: CASSGPVTGYG. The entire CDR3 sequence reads CASSGPVTGYGYTF.

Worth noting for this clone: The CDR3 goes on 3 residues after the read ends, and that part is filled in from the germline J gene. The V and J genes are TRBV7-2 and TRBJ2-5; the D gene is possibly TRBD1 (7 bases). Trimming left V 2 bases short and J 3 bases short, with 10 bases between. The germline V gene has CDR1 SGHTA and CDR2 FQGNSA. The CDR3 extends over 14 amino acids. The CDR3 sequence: CASSLQGGEETQYF. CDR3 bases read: TGTGCCAGCAGCTTACAGGGGGGAGAAGAGACC.

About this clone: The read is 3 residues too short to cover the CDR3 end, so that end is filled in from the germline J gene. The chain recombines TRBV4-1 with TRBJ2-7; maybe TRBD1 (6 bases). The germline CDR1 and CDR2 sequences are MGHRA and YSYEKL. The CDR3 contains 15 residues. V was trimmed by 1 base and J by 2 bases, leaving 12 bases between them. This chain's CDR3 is CASSQGGQGTYEQYF. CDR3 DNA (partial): TGCGCCAGCAGCCAAGGGGGTCAGGGGACCTACGAG.

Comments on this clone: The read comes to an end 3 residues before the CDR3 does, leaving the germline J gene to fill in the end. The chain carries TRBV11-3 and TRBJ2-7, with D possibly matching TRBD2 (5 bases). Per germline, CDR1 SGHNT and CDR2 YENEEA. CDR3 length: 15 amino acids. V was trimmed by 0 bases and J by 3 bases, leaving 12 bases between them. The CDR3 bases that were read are TGTGCCAGCAGCTTAGAGACTAACCGATTCTACGAG. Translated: CASSLETNRFYE. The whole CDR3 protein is CASSLETNRFYEQYF.